The 23 T cell receptor beta chains given below trace back to one sample, sequenced in a study of blood T cell repertoires in COVID-19. The repertoire was sequenced with immunoSEQ multiplex PCR; TCRdb's copy has only in-frame clones and lacks some. Among fewer than 250,000 clones listed, around 90% were seen once. The sample comprised peripheral blood. The receptors here all came from a man younger than 45 with COVID-19, enrolled during active disease.

J is TRBJ1-6 and V is TRBV14; 9 bases are a match to TRBD1. V gave up 4 bases and J gave up 2 bases; unmatched junction bases: 3. The CDR3 contains 16 residues. Germline V lookup: CDR1 SGHDN, CDR2 FVKESK. In nucleotides, the CDR3 is TGTGCCAGCAGCCTCGGGACAGGGCCCTATAATTCACCCCTCCACTTT. It encodes CASSLGTGPYNSPLHF.

The V gene is TRBV13, the J gene TRBJ2-7, with 7 nucleotides matching TRBD2. Per germline, CDR1 PRHDT and CDR2 FYEKMQ (reference sequence). The ends lost 4 bases at V and 0 bases at J; junction bases unmatched: 9. The CDR3 sequence is 16 residues long. CDR3 region: CASSWGGLQNSYEQYF. The CDR3 DNA reads TGTGCCAGCAGCTGGGGGGGATTGCAAAACTCCTACGAGCAGTACTTC.

The V gene is TRBV3-1 (or the pseudogene TRBV3-2), the J gene TRBJ1-6; 7 bases map to TRBD1. The CDR3 sequence is 16 residues long. The germline gives CDR1 LGHDT, CDR2 YNNKEL (reference sequence). V shed 3 bases, J shed 8 bases, and the junction held 10 bases outside the gene matches. CDR3 amino acids: CASSQTGLDRDSPLHF. CDR3 coding DNA: TGTGCCAGCAGCCAGACAGGGTTAGATCGGGATTCACCCCTCCACTTT.

The V call is TRBV4-1, the J call TRBJ2-6; 8 nucleotides line up with TRBD1. This CDR3 has 19 residues. Trimming cost V 2 bases and J 0 bases; bases outside gene matches: 9. Germline loops: CDR1 MGHRA, CDR2 YSYEKL. DNA of the CDR3: TGCGCCAGCAGCCAAAGATCGGGGACAGGCACCTCTGGGGCCAACGTCCTGACTTTC. Translation gives CASSQRSGTGTSGANVLTF.

The rearrangement joins TRBV19 to TRBJ1-1; D call uncertain. The V gene's germline CDR1 is LNHDA and CDR2 SQIVND (reference sequence). V gave up 4 bases and J gave up 3 bases, with 6 bases separating them. This CDR3 region has 12 residues. The CDR3 loop is CASSRGDTEAFF. In DNA, the CDR3 is TGTGCCAGTAGTAGAGGAGACACTGAAGCTTTCTTT.

V is TRBV19 and J is TRBJ1-2; D is ambiguous. V was shortened by 3 bases and J by 7 bases, with 18 bases between the two germline ends. Germline V gene sequence: CDR1 LNHDA, CDR2 SQIVND (reference sequence). The CDR3 sequence is 15 residues long. CDR3 DNA: TGTGCCAGTAGTATTGGTACCCCTGCGGCGGGTGGCTACACCTTC. Protein: CASSIGTPAAGGYTF.

The rearrangement joins TRBV3-1 (or the pseudogene TRBV3-2) to TRBJ2-5; 11 bases line up with TRBD1. Germline V gives CDR1 LGHDT, CDR2 YNNKEL (reference sequence). V was pared by 4 bases and J by 5 bases, with 0 bases of the junction left unmatched. This CDR3 spans 13 amino acids. The CDR3 nucleotides are TGTGCCAGCAGCCGGGACAGGGGGGAGACCCAGTACTTC. Translated: CASSRDRGETQYF.

The chain recombines TRBV4-1 with TRBJ1-5, with D perhaps matching TRBD1 (6 bases). The germline V gene encodes CDR1 MGHRA and CDR2 YSYEKL. With 5 bases removed from V and 4 bases from J, the gap between germline ends came to 12 bases. CDR3 length equals 14 residues. DNA for the CDR3: TGCGCCAGCAGCACCCGGACAGTAAATCAGCCCCAGCATTTT. Residues: CASSTRTVNQPQHF.

The rearrangement joins TRBV30 to TRBJ1-2, with D hard to call. Germline CDR1 reads GTSNPN; CDR2 reads SVGIG (reference sequence). The CDR3 extends over 12 amino acids. Trimming took 2 bases from V and 2 from J, leaving 6 bases between them. This chain's CDR3 is CAWSYMNYGYTF. CDR3 sequence (DNA): TGTGCCTGGAGTTACATGAACTATGGCTACACCTTC.

J is TRBJ1-5 and V is TRBV4-1; D is perhaps TRBD1 (5 bases). CDR1 MGHRA and CDR2 YSYEKL come from the germline V gene. CDR3 size: 15 residues. Trimming removed 4 bases at V and 1 base at J, with 11 bases between. The CDR3: CASSRTGGSNQPQHF. CDR3 DNA sequence: TGCGCCAGCAGCCGTACCGGGGGAAGCAATCAGCCCCAGCATTTT.

The chain has TRBV5-6 and TRBJ1-5, with D perhaps matching TRBD1 (5 bases). CDR3 size: 15 residues. Germline CDR1 and CDR2: SGHDT and YYEEEE. Trimming removed 4 bases from V and 7 bases from J, with 18 bases in between. Written as DNA, the CDR3 is TGTGCCAGCAGCCCCCGGTCCCAGGGAGGGCAGCCCCAGCATTTT. It codes for CASSPRSQGGQPQHF. Looking up the rest from reference TRBV5-6 and TRBJ1-5 gives the full variable domain: DAGVTQSPTHLIKTRGQQVTLRCSPKSGHDTVSWYQQALGQGPQFIFQYYEEEERQRGNFPDRFSGHQFPNYSSELNVNALLLGDSALYLCASSPRSQGGQPQHFGDGTRLSIL.

This clone was picked up a small number of times. This sequence joins TRBV5-1 and TRBJ1-2; TRBD1 matches 9 bases. Looked up from germline, CDR1 is SGHRS and CDR2 is YFSETQ. The trim removed 3 bases at V and 4 bases at J, leaving 16 bases unmatched. The CDR3 totals 18 residues. The CDR3 DNA reads TGCGCCAGCAGCTCCCCAGATGGGACAGGGATTCTCGGCTATGGCTACACCTTC. Encoded protein: CASSSPDGTGILGYGYTF.

The CDR3 nucleotides read TGTGCCAGCGGGGGGGTAGGCTCACCCCTCCACTTT. It encodes CASGGVGSPLHF. The chain uses TRBV12-3 or TRBV12-4 and TRBJ1-6, with D maybe TRBD1 (5 bases). CDR3 length: 12 amino acids. V lost 8 bases and J 10 bases, leaving 12 bases between the germline ends.

The J gene is TRBJ2-7, the V gene TRBV6-1; D possibly corresponds to TRBD1 (5 bases). The length of the CDR3 is 15 residues. Trimming shortened V by 0 bases and J by 2 bases, and 11 bases separated the two germline ends. Germline V lookup: CDR1 MNHNS, CDR2 SASEGT. CDR3 bases: TGTGCCAGCAGTGAAGCGATGACAGCTACCTACGAGCAGTACTTC. Protein: CASSEAMTATYEQYF.

The CDR3 DNA reads TGCGCCAGCAGCTTGGGGGGCAGCCAGGCGGCAAACACCATATATTTT. Encoded protein: CASSLGGSQAANTIYF. This sequence joins TRBV5-1 and TRBJ1-3; D perhaps matches TRBD1 (5 bases). CDR1 is SGHRS and CDR2 is YFSETQ in the germline V gene. This CDR3 comprises 16 residues. The V end was cut by 0 bases, the J end by 6 bases, with 16 bases between.

The chain uses TRBV27 and TRBJ2-2; the D gene is possibly TRBD2 (6 bases). Trimming removed 6 bases at V and 2 bases at J, with 16 bases between. Germline V CDR1 and CDR2: MNHEY, SMNVEV (reference sequence). CDR3 length: 16 residues. CDR3 amino acids: CASSPSGTQNTGELFF. DNA of the CDR3: TGTGCCAGCAGCCCGTCCGGGACTCAAAACACCGGGGAGCTGTTTTTT.

The chain joins TRBV4-1 to TRBJ2-7; no clear D. Looked up from germline, CDR1 is MGHRA and CDR2 is YSYEKL. V was clipped by 1 base and J by 0 bases, with 7 bases between them. CDR3 length: 14 amino acids. The CDR3: CASSQVLDSYEQYF. As DNA, the CDR3 is TGCGCCAGCAGCCAAGTTTTAGACTCCTACGAGCAGTACTTC.

V usage is TRBV19 and J usage is TRBJ1-2, with 10 bases identical to TRBD1. V shed 8 bases, J shed 6 bases, and the junction held 3 bases outside the gene matches. The germline V gene encodes CDR1 LNHDA and CDR2 SQIVND (reference sequence). The CDR3 has 12 amino acids. CDR3 loop: CASSTGGDGYTF. CDR3 bases: TGTGCCAGTTCGACAGGGGGCGATGGCTACACCTTC. The complete variable domain, with remaining parts taken from reference TRBV19 and TRBJ1-2, reads DGGITQSPKYLFRKEGQNVTLSCEQNLNHDAMYWYRQDPGQGLRLIYYSQIVNDFQKGDIAEGYSVSREKKESFPLTVTSAQKNPTAFYLCASSTGGDGYTFGSGTRLTVV.

The V gene is TRBV6-6, the J gene TRBJ2-3; no firm D call. Germline V gene data show CDR1 as MNHNY and CDR2 as SVGAGI (reference sequence). The CDR3 loop spans 15 amino acids. V dropped 8 bases and J dropped 1 base, with 16 bases sitting between them. The CDR3 is CASVPYSRRTDTQYF. The CDR3 nucleotides read TGTGCCAGCGTCCCCTACTCCCGCCGCACAGATACGCAGTATTTT.

The chain combines TRBV7-9 with TRBJ2-1, with a tentative D call TRBD1 (5 bases). CDR3 length equals 13 residues. The V gene lost 4 bases and the J gene lost 6 bases, with 10 bases spanning the gap. Looked up from germline, CDR1 is SEHNR and CDR2 is FQNEAQ (reference sequence). The CDR3 nucleotides read TGTGCCAGCAGCTCCCAGGGATTCAATGAGCAGTTCTTC. It specifies CASSSQGFNEQFF.

The chain links TRBV7-9 to TRBJ1-6; D gene unclear. Trimming removed 5 bases from V and 9 bases from J, with 11 bases in between. The CDR3 extends over 13 amino acids. CDR1 is SEHNR, CDR2 FQNEAQ, per germline (reference sequence). The CDR3 reads CASSPARFSPLHF. CDR3 DNA: TGTGCCAGCAGCCCCGCGAGGTTTTCACCCCTCCACTTT. Using reference TRBV7-9 and TRBJ1-6 for the parts outside the CDR3, the full variable domain is DTGVSQNPRHKITKRGQNVTFRCDPISEHNRLYWYRQTLGQGPEFLTYFQNEAQLEKSRLLSDRFSAERPKGSFSTLEIQRTEQGDSAMYLCASSPARFSPLHFGNGTRLTVT.

This chain connects TRBV2 to TRBJ2-1; 9 bases align to TRBD1. Germline V gene data show CDR1 as SNHLY and CDR2 as FYNNEI. The CDR3 sequence is 15 residues long. Trimming took 3 bases from V and 7 from J; bases not matched to a gene: 7. The CDR3 spells CASSETGQGLNEQFF. The CDR3 DNA is TGTGCCAGCAGTGAGACGGGACAGGGTTTGAATGAGCAGTTCTTC.

The chain combines TRBV28 with TRBJ1-2; a weak D match, TRBD1 (6 bases). The length of the CDR3 is 14 residues. V lost 5 bases and J 4 bases, leaving 14 bases between the germline ends. The germline V gene encodes CDR1 MDHEN and CDR2 SYDVKM. CDR3 coding DNA: TGTGCCAGCAGTCCAGGGGACCGAGGCTATGGCTACACCTTC. Translating it yields CASSPGDRGYGYTF.